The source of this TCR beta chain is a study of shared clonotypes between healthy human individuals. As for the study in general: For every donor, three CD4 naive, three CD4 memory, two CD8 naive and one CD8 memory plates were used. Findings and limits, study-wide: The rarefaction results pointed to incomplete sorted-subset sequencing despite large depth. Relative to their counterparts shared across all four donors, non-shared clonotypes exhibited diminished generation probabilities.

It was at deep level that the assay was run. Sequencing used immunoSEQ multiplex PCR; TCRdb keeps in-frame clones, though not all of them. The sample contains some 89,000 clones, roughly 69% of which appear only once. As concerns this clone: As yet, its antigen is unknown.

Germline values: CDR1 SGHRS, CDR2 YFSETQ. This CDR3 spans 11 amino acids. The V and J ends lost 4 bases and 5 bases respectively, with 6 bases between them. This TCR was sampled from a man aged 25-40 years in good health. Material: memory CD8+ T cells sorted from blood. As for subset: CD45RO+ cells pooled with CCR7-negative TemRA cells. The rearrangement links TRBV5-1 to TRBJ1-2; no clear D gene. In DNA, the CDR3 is TGCGCCAGCAGCGCGGGGTATGGCTACACCTTC. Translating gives CASSAGYGYTF. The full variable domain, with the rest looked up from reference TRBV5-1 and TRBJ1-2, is KAGVTQTPRYLIKTRGQQVTLSCSPISGHRSVSWYQQTPGQGLQFLFEYFSETQRNKGNFPGRFSGRQFSNSRSEMNVSTLELGDSALYLCASSAGYGYTFGSGTRLTVV.